This T cell receptor beta chain was retrieved from a study of beta chain features in type 1 diabetes. All of the isolated RNA was reverse transcribed, so expressed TCRB transcripts were sequenced. Around 3.57 million reads was the average for naive, central memory and regulatory T cell samples. Clones were sequenced by immunoSEQ multiplex PCR, and TCRdb holds only the in-frame ones, with some missing. This sample has hundreds of thousands of clones; approximately 15% occur once, and the top ten carry approximately 0.038%. This clone was found a few times. Its target is not known. CDR1 is ENHRY, CDR2 SYGVKD, per germline. The CDR3 contains 14 residues. V was pared by 5 bases and J by 4 bases, with 4 bases of the junction left unmatched. Study-wide results and caveats: Patients' naive, central memory and regulatory TCRB repertoires appeared more alike than those of healthy donors.

The V gene is TRBV10-3, the J gene TRBJ1-4; the match to TRBD1 covers 7 bases. Sequences were obtained from naive CD4+ T cells from blood. This TCR came from a man aged 25 to 40 in good health. For the CDR3, the DNA is TGTGCCATCAGTCCTCGGGACAGTAATGAAAAACTGTTTTTT. This encodes CAISPRDSNEKLFF.